Given below is one T cell receptor (beta chain) in context. This CDR3 spans 14 amino acids. Germline V CDR1 and CDR2: PRHDT, FYEKMQ (reference sequence). Trimming took 7 bases from V and 0 from J, leaving 10 bases between them. These data originate in a study of blood T cell repertoires in COVID-19. Study overall: The United States, Italy and Spain supplied acute and convalescent COVID-19 samples. In each case, the material was cDNA or gDNA derived from T cells, B-cell-depleted T cells, or PBMCs.

In the authors' methods: Estimation of nucleated cell counts was performed using reference gene primer amplification. TCRdb keeps only in-frame clones here, not all; method: immunoSEQ multiplex PCR. D and trimming were read from the DNA, whereas the V and J calls and clone size are those reported in that table. The sample records roughly 280,000 clones, about 85% being singletons. The sequence derives from a man younger than 35 with active or convalescent COVID-19. The specimen was peripheral blood. This chain links TRBV13 with TRBJ1-3; D is uncertain. The CDR3 sequence: CASTHRHSGNTIYF. The DNA of the CDR3 is TGTGCCAGCACCCACCGACACTCTGGAAACACCATATATTTT.